The rows below give T cell receptor beta chains drawn from one sample of a study of shared clonotypes between healthy human individuals. The table came from immunoSEQ multiplex PCR; TCRdb's copy has only in-frame clones and leaves some out. This table holds roughly 2.6 million clones, approximately 90% found once. The sequenced sample was naive CD4+ T cells sorted from blood. These receptors originate from a man younger than 30 in good health. CDR3s include the opening cysteine and the closing phenylalanine or tryptophan. The D gene is left open where the match is weak. A clone size is listed for some rows: how often the clone was seen (once, few, many), or a class if it is expanded.

D gene	V gene	J gene	CDR3 length	clone size	CDR3 protein	CDR3 DNA
NA	TRBV6-5	TRBJ2-7	14	NA	CASSMDRRDYEQYF	TGTGCCAGCAGTATGGACAGGAGGGACTACGAGCAGTACTTC
NA	TRBV5-4	TRBJ1-1	15	NA	CASRIMGGGQSEAFF	TGTGCCAGCAGGATCATGGGGGGGGGTCAGTCTGAAGCTTTCTTT
NA	TRBV30	TRBJ1-3	16	NA	CAWSLYGTVSGNTIYF	TGTGCCTGGAGTCTCTACGGGACGGTCTCTGGAAACACCATATATTTT
NA	TRBV14	TRBJ2-1	15	NA	CASSLGQFSPGEQFF	TGTGCCAGCAGCCTAGGACAGTTTTCCCCCGGTGAGCAGTTCTTC
TRBD1	TRBV5-1	TRBJ1-2	15	once	CASSSGTVTRDGYTF	TGCGCCAGCAGCTCCGGGACAGTGACAAGGGATGGCTACACCTTC
TRBD1	TRBV5-1	TRBJ1-2	14	NA	CASSLEAGTGVYTF	TGCGCCAGCAGCTTGGAAGCCGGGACAGGGGTTTACACCTTC
NA	TRBV6-6	TRBJ2-2	12	NA	CASSYTTGELFF	TGTGCCAGCAGTTACACCACCGGGGAGCTGTTTTTT
NA	TRBV6-6	TRBJ1-4	16	NA	CASSGDGGTNNEKLFF	TGTGCCAGCAGTGGAGATGGGGGGACCAATAATGAAAAACTGTTTTTT
NA	TRBV11-3	TRBJ2-2	15	NA	CASSLESGWMGELFF	TGTGCCAGCAGCCTAGAGTCCGGCTGGATGGGGGAGCTGTTTTTT
NA	TRBV6-6	TRBJ1-6	13	NA	CASRQGSNSPLHF	TGTGCCAGCAGGCAGGGGTCTAATTCACCCCTCCACTTT
TRBD2	TRBV2	TRBJ2-3	15	NA	CASRIAGASTDTQYF	TGTGCCAGCAGAATAGCGGGAGCTAGCACAGATACGCAGTATTTT
TRBD1	TRBV7-9	TRBJ1-1	14	NA	CASSRQGAYTEAFF	TGTGCCAGCAGTCGTCAGGGGGCGTACACTGAAGCTTTCTTT
NA	TRBV6-6	TRBJ1-4	12	NA	CASSSSYEKLFF	TGTGCCAGCAGCTCCAGCTATGAAAAACTGTTTTTT
NA	TRBV11-3	TRBJ1-2	12	NA	CASSLDGYGYTF	TGTGCCAGCAGCTTAGACGGCTATGGCTACACCTTC
NA	TRBV4-1	TRBJ1-2	15	NA	CASSRDKTFNYGYTF	TGCGCCAGCAGCCGGGACAAAACGTTCAACTATGGCTACACCTTC
NA	TRBV2	TRBJ2-2	14	NA	CASSRTGWTGELFF	TGTGCCAGCTCACGGACCGGCTGGACCGGGGAGCTGTTTTTT
TRBD1	TRBV10-3	TRBJ2-7	14	NA	CAISATGTGDEQYF	TGTGCCATCAGTGCGACCGGGACAGGCGACGAGCAGTACTTC
TRBD2	TRBV9	TRBJ2-2	18	NA	CASSRGLAGGPGIGELFF	TGTGCCAGCAGCCGGGGACTAGCGGGAGGGCCTGGGATCGGGGAGCTGTTTTTT
TRBD2	TRBV2	TRBJ2-1	15	once	CASIGLAGGYNEQFF	TGTGCCAGCATCGGACTAGCGGGAGGGTACAATGAGCAGTTCTTC
TRBD1	TRBV6-4	TRBJ1-5	19	NA	CASRIMAGRQGRSNQPQHF	TGTGCCAGCAGGATAATGGCCGGTCGACAGGGGAGGAGCAATCAGCCCCAGCATTTT
TRBD2	TRBV7-2	TRBJ2-3	17	NA	CASSLGSGGGARDTQYF	TGTGCCAGCAGCTTAGGAAGCGGCGGGGGGGCCCGGGATACGCAGTATTTT
TRBD2	TRBV18	TRBJ2-2	17	NA	CASSPPGLAGGTGELFF	TGTGCCAGCTCACCTCCGGGACTAGCGGGAGGCACCGGGGAGCTGTTTTTT
TRBD2	TRBV4-2	TRBJ2-5	16	NA	CASSRKGTSERETQYF	TGTGCCAGCAGCCGAAAAGGGACTAGCGAACGAGAGACCCAGTACTTC